This T cell receptor beta chain was sequenced in a study of memory CD4+ T cells and cytomegalovirus serostatus (dated by TCRdb to about 2019). Notes on the research overall: A total of roughly 33 healthy Belgian adults, of whom 9 were CMV seropositive and approximately 25 were CMV seronegative, were included in the cohort. To replicate a published TCR-based CMV serostatus classifier, the study sequenced CD4+ memory TCRbeta repertoires from a Belgian cohort whose cytomegalovirus serostatus was known. On the study overall, not on this receptor specifically: The results were interpreted as suggesting that the CMV-associated TCR signature is mostly present in the CD4+ memory repertoire. Of under 200 previously reported CMV-associated TCRbeta sequences, approximately 70 appeared in the CD4+ memory repertoires, each in one to five individuals. For CMV serostatus prediction, a median bootstrapped AUC of about 0.94 was reached with the original framework, and a median bootstrapped AUC of around 0.89 was reached with a US-trained random forest. A median bootstrapped AUC of almost 0.96 with a 95% CI of 0.76-1.00 was achieved on the Belgian cohort by the original-framework classifier. Unlike the original study, which covered naive and memory CD4+ and CD8+ populations, the Belgian study sequenced only CD4+CD45RO+ memory cells.

V ends up 6 bases short and J 1 base short, with an unmatched junction base count of 10. From a lookup of the germline V gene (reference sequence), CDR1 and CDR2 are SEHNR and FQNEAQ. Including cysteine and phenylalanine, the CDR3 has 19 amino acids. Only the CDR3 DNA is retained, 57 bases long and in frame from the first base. Remarks on this clone: The antigen it binds to is not known. No much larger clone is present one base from it, and per-base qualities are unavailable.

Genomic DNA was extracted from sorted cells with the Quick-DNA Microprep Kit. Amplification of TCRbeta DNA was done with the immunoSEQ hsTCRbeta kit, following the protocol from the manufacturer. TCRbeta libraries were sequenced on an Illumina MiSeq instrument. Turning to the authors' computational methods: After out-of-frame sequences were removed, 2 million to 2.5 million distinct TCRbeta sequences remained, averaging about 67,000 per individual. Each individual was scored according to the count of 164 previously reported CMV-associated TCRbeta sequences and the total productive distinct TCRbeta count. A beta-binomial model was reimplemented in Python, and scikit-learn random forests with default parameters were trained on data from the US cohort. Classifier performance on the Belgian cohort was reported as the median AUC with percentile confidence intervals calculated over 10,000 bootstrap iterations. TCRdb obtained this table from immuneACCESS and retained in-frame rearrangements with V and J assigned. These tables miss some clones; where compared with another copy, unresolved V genes account for less than half of the shortfall, and the remainder is unexplained. V, J and clone size are those of that table, while D and trimming were read from the DNA. This sample comprises about 75,000 clones, around 82% of them detected only once. 2.5% to 3% of the sample is taken by the ten largest.

A FACSAria II was used to sort memory CD4+ T cells, defined as single viable CD3+CD4+CD8-CD45RO+ cells. CMV serostatus was assessed using a Roche Elecsys assay, by which serum IgG against CMV pp150, pp28, p38 and p52 was detected. Once the samples were thawed, total CD4+ T cells were enriched through positive selection using CD4 magnetic microbeads. The samples came from a different study that was designed specifically to examine the CD4+ T cell memory repertoire. Peripheral blood mononuclear cells were isolated and cryopreserved according to standard operating procedures, and serum was stored at -80 degrees C. The staining used CD3-PerCP (BW264/56), CD4-APC (RPA-T4), CD45RO-PE (UCHT1) and CD8-Pacific Orange (3B5) antibodies, and Sytox blue was used to exclude non-viable cells.

The rearranged chain carries TRBV7-9 and TRBJ2-3, with 16 middle bases fitting TRBD2. The sequenced sample was memory CD4+ T cells from blood. The receptor was derived from an adult in good health and CMV-seropositive. The CDR3 region reads CASSMGLAGGPIGTDTQYF. The DNA sequence is given as TGTGCCAGCAGTATGGGACTAGCGGGAGGGCCAATAGGCACAGATACGCAGTATTTT.